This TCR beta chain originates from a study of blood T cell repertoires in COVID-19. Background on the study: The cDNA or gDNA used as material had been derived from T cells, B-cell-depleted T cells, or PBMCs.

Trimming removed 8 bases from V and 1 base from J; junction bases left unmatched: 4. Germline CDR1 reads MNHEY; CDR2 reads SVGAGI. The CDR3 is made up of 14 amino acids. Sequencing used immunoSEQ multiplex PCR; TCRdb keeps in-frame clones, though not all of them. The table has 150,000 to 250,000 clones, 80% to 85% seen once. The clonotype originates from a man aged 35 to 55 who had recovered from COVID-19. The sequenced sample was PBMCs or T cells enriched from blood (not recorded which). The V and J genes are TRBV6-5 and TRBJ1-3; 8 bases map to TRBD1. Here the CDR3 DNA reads TGTGCCAGCGAGGACAGGGCGTCTGGAAACACCATATATTTT. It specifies CASEDRASGNTIYF.